These 7 T cell receptor beta chains originate from one sample sequenced in a study of regulatory T cells in long-lasting Graves disease. Regarding time point: newly diagnosed GD, antithyroid drugs for less than 3 months. The TCR library was prepared using RNA isolated from PBMCs. Construction of the TCR beta libraries employed iRepertoire HTBI primers in conjunction with Arm-PCR of CDR3 regions. MiXCR, run by TCRdb on the multiplex PCR reads, gives a single entry per CDR3 protein. The table includes 360,000 or so distinct CDR3 sequences, around 15% detected once. These sequences were also reported in another study, on T cells in Graves' hyperthyroidism and ophthalmopathy.

The specimen comprised peripheral blood mononuclear cells (PBMCs), sampled at new diagnosis, from a patient treated with antithyroid drugs. These receptors came from a young woman with Graves disease.

This clonotype appeared many times. The gene calls are TRBV7-9 and TRBJ1-2, with D possibly TRBD1 on 6 matching bases. Germline CDR1 and CDR2: SEHNR and FQNEAQ (reference sequence). The V end was cut by 1 base, the J end by 2 bases, with 14 bases between. The CDR3 runs to 16 residues. CDR3 in amino acids: CASSLGENGGNYGYTF. CDR3 coding DNA: TGTGCCAGCAGCTTAGGGGAGAATGGGGGCAACTATGGCTACACCTTC.

This clonotype has only a few counts. The chain is built from TRBV25-1 and TRBJ1-1, with D tentatively TRBD1 (5 bases). The CDR3 is 12 amino acids. Looked up from germline, CDR1 is MGHDK and CDR2 is SYGVNS. Trimming pared 9 bases from V and 7 bases from J, leaving 15 bases between. The CDR3 region is CASKLGTFEAFF. The CDR3 DNA sequence: TGTGCCAGTAAGCTGGGGACGTTTGAAGCTTTCTTT.

This clonotype has at least ten counts. The chain uses TRBV7-3 and TRBJ2-1; possibly TRBD2 for D (5 bases). Germline V CDR1 and CDR2: SGHTA, FQGTGA. V was clipped by 5 bases and J by 10 bases, with 15 bases between them. The CDR3 has 13 residues. CDR3 in amino acids: CASSRMVAGEQFF. In nucleotides, the CDR3 is TGTGCCAGCAGCCGAATGGTGGCGGGCGAGCAGTTCTTC.

V gene TRBV5-1 combines with J gene TRBJ2-3; D is undetermined. Germline V gene data show CDR1 as SGHRS and CDR2 as YFSETQ. CDR3 size: 13 residues. V shed 6 bases and J shed 0 bases, with 8 bases lying between them. CDR3 protein: CASKGPSTDTQYF. The CDR3 DNA reads as TGCGCCAGCAAAGGGCCGAGCACAGATACGCAGTATTTT.

This clonotype came up many times. The V and J genes are TRBV6-2 or TRBV6-3 and TRBJ1-4; D remains ambiguous. Trimming took off 3 bases at V and 5 bases at J, with 22 bases between the two ends. CDR1 is MNHEY and CDR2 is SVGEGT in the germline V gene. The CDR3 is 18 amino acids. CDR3 region: CASSYLQVSGRPNEKLFF. The CDR3 DNA reads as TGTGCCAGCAGTTATTTGCAGGTCTCAGGTCGACCCAATGAAAAACTGTTTTTT.

This clonotype appeared a few times. This sequence joins TRBV9 and TRBJ2-7, with 7 bases fitting TRBD1. The length of the CDR3 is 13 residues. The V gene end was trimmed by 2 bases and the J gene end by 2 bases; junction bases not matched to a gene: 1. Germline CDR1 and CDR2: SGDLS and YYNGEE. The CDR3 sequence: CASSVGTAYEQYF. The CDR3 DNA is TGTGCCAGCAGCGTCGGGACAGCCTACGAGCAGTACTTC.

This clonotype has ten or more counts. This chain joins TRBV25-1 and TRBJ2-3, with 8 bases identical to TRBD1. The germline V gene encodes CDR1 MGHDK and CDR2 SYGVNS. This CDR3 has 15 residues. J gave up 3 bases and V 4 bases, and 6 bases lay outside the gene matches. CDR3 sequence reads: CASSAWTGQTDTQYF. CDR3 DNA sequence: TGTGCCAGCAGTGCGTGGACAGGGCAAACAGATACGCAGTATTTT.